Below are 14 T cell receptor beta chains sequenced from a single sample in a study of cytomegalovirus exposure and HLA in healthy donors. Repertoires were generated with immunoSEQ multiplex PCR, while TCRdb's copy carries only in-frame clones and drops some. The sample includes around 130,000 clones, nearly 90% of them seen just once. The sample was PBMCs. The source is a man in his thirties or forties in good health and CMV-seronegative.

The chain has TRBV4-2 and TRBJ2-5, with TRBD2 matching over 9 bases. Germline CDR1 reads LGHNA; CDR2 reads YNFKEQ. This CDR3 region has 15 residues. The V gene end was trimmed by 1 base and the J gene end by 5 bases; junction bases not matched to a gene: 5. CDR3: CASSQVEAGGETQYF. CDR3 in DNA: TGTGCCAGCAGCCAAGTTGAGGCGGGAGGGGAGACCCAGTACTTC.

This clone was seen a few times. The chain combines TRBV10-3 with TRBJ2-3; D not certain. V was trimmed by 4 bases and J by 1 base, leaving 9 bases between them. Germline CDR1 and CDR2: ENHRY and SYGVKD. The CDR3 has 14 residues. CDR3 residues: CAISASVGTDTQYF. The CDR3 DNA follows: TGTGCCATCAGTGCCAGCGTAGGCACAGATACGCAGTATTTT.

Only a few counts were recorded for this clone. CDR3 DNA sequence: TGTGCCAGCAGTGTCCCGGGACAGGGGAGAGATACGCAGTATTTT. Its translation is CASSVPGQGRDTQYF. V gene TRBV28 combines with J gene TRBJ2-3; 10 bases agree with TRBD1. The V and J ends lost 5 bases and 5 bases, in that order; junction bases with no gene match: 7. The CDR3 contains 15 residues. The germline gives CDR1 MDHEN, CDR2 SYDVKM.

The V and J genes are TRBV19 and TRBJ2-1; tentatively, D is TRBD2 (5 bases). CDR1 is LNHDA and CDR2 is SQIVND in the germline V gene (reference sequence). V lost 5 bases and J 9 bases, leaving 11 bases between the germline ends. The CDR3 extends over 12 amino acids. CDR3 region: CASSPSGGEQFF. Written as DNA, the CDR3 is TGTGCCAGTAGTCCCTCTGGAGGTGAGCAGTTCTTC. Full variable domain (outside the CDR3, taken from reference TRBV19 and TRBJ2-1): DGGITQSPKYLFRKEGQNVTLSCEQNLNHDAMYWYRQDPGQGLRLIYYSQIVNDFQKGDIAEGYSVSREKKESFPLTVTSAQKNPTAFYLCASSPSGGEQFFGPGTRLTVL.

The gene calls are TRBV19 and TRBJ1-4; 8 bases are shared with TRBD1. Germline lookup yields CDR1 LNHDA and CDR2 SQIVND (reference sequence). The length of the CDR3 is 16 residues. The trim removed 6 bases at V and 5 bases at J, leaving 11 bases unmatched. CDR3: CASRSQPDRANEKLFF. The CDR3 DNA reads as TGTGCCAGTAGAAGCCAGCCGGACAGGGCCAATGAAAAACTGTTTTTT.

The rearrangement joins TRBV19 to TRBJ2-6, with 9 nucleotides matching TRBD1. This CDR3 has 17 amino acids. Germline V lookup: CDR1 LNHDA, CDR2 SQIVND (reference sequence). V gave up 2 bases and J gave up 10 bases; unmatched junction bases: 12. Written as DNA, the CDR3 is TGTGCCAGTAGTATAAAGTTACGGAGACAGGGGGAAAACGTCCTGACTTTC. This encodes CASSIKLRRQGENVLTF.

This rearrangement joins TRBV5-8 to TRBJ2-1; D ambiguous. V lost 5 bases, J lost 15 bases, and 21 bases lay in between. CDR1 and CDR2 (germline): SGHTS, YDEGEE. This CDR3 has 13 amino acids. The CDR3 DNA follows: TGTGCCAGCAGTGACACAACCAGCCGCTTATTGTTCTTC. Translation gives CASSDTTSRLLFF.

The chain employs TRBV7-9 and TRBJ2-1, with 10 bases matching TRBD1. The CDR3 loop spans 15 amino acids. Germline CDR1 SEHNR, CDR2 FQNEAQ (reference sequence). V shed 5 bases, J shed 7 bases, and the junction held 8 bases outside the gene matches. CDR3 amino acids: CASSTRDRGWNEQFF. DNA for the CDR3: TGTGCCAGCAGCACACGGGACAGGGGATGGAATGAGCAGTTCTTC.

V is TRBV6-1 and J is TRBJ1-5, with 10 bases identical to TRBD1. V dropped 6 bases and J dropped 3; count of bases not matched to a gene: 2. Germline-derived CDR1 and CDR2 are MNHNS and SASEGT. This CDR3 has 14 residues. The CDR3 coding sequence is TGTGCCAGCAGGGGACAGGGGTACAATCAGCCCCAGCATTTT. Its protein is CASRGQGYNQPQHF.

The chain employs TRBV9 and TRBJ1-2; D is possibly TRBD1 (6 bases). This CDR3 contains 16 residues. Trimming took off 0 bases at V and 2 bases at J, with 14 bases between the two ends. Germline V gene sequence: CDR1 SGDLS, CDR2 YYNGEE. CDR3 in amino acids: CASSVVTGHGNYGYTF. The CDR3 DNA sequence: TGTGCCAGCAGCGTAGTAACAGGGCATGGAAACTATGGCTACACCTTC.

The chain joins TRBV7-9 to TRBJ2-7, with 15 bases fitting TRBD2. Germline lookup yields CDR1 SEHNR and CDR2 FQNEAQ (reference sequence). V shed 5 bases, J shed 4 bases, and the junction held 12 bases outside the gene matches. The CDR3 runs 18 residues. The CDR3 coding sequence is TGTGCCAGCAGCCCGAGAAGCCCGGGGACTAGCGGGGGGTACGAGCAGTACTTC. It codes for CASSPRSPGTSGGYEQYF.

V usage is TRBV6-5 and J usage is TRBJ2-7, with 10 bases identical to TRBD1. Losses at the gene ends were 7 bases for V and 2 bases for J; bases not matched to a gene: 5. The CDR3 has 14 amino acids. Germline V gene data show CDR1 as MNHEY and CDR2 as SVGAGI. This chain's CDR3 is CASTSGTGAYEQYF. The CDR3 bases are TGTGCCAGCACCTCCGGGACAGGGGCCTACGAGCAGTACTTC.

V is TRBV7-2 and J is TRBJ2-7; D gene unclear. The germline V gene has CDR1 SGHTA and CDR2 FQGNSA. CDR3 size: 14 residues. The V and J ends lost 1 base and 2 bases respectively, with 9 bases between them. For the CDR3, the DNA is TGTGCCAGCAGCTTAGACAGTCATACCTACGAGCAGTACTTC. Translating gives CASSLDSHTYEQYF.

The chain joins TRBV7-6 to TRBJ2-7, with a tentative D call TRBD1 (6 bases). Trimming took off 6 bases at V and 3 bases at J, with 12 bases between the two ends. The length of the CDR3 is 13 residues. The germline gives CDR1 SGHVS, CDR2 FNYEAQ. The CDR3 loop reads CASRQGNGYEQYF. CDR3 DNA sequence: TGTGCCAGCAGACAGGGAAATGGCTACGAGCAGTACTTC. The full variable domain, its missing parts supplied by reference TRBV7-6 and TRBJ2-7, is GAGVSQSPRYKVTKRGQDVALRCDPISGHVSLYWYRQALGQGPEFLTYFNYEAQQDKSGLPNDRFSAERPEGSISTLTIQRTEQRDSAMYRCASRQGNGYEQYFGPGTRLTVT.